This T cell receptor (beta chain) emerged from a study of cytomegalovirus exposure and HLA in healthy donors. Use of 60 Vbeta and 13 Jbeta primers characterized the PCR. Method: immunoSEQ multiplex PCR; TCRdb's copy keeps in-frame clones and lacks some. The sample shows a few hundred thousand clones, around nine tenths of them seen only once. Trimming cost V 1 base and J 0 bases; bases outside gene matches: 8. The CDR3 totals 18 residues. Germline V gene lookup returns CDR1 LNHDA and CDR2 SQIVND (reference sequence). Findings and limits, study-wide: Later on, an analysis tied roughly 17,000 TCR beta sequences to HLA alleles at 0.05 false discovery rate.

Note on this clone: The antigen is unknown.

V usage is TRBV19 and J usage is TRBJ2-1; 8 bases align to TRBD1. The clonotype was recovered from a woman aged 18-29 years in good health and CMV-seronegative. The source material was PBMCs. DNA for the CDR3: TGTGCCAGTAGTATAGTGGGCAGGGGGCTGAGCTCCTACAATGAGCAGTTCTTC. This encodes CASSIVGRGLSSYNEQFF.